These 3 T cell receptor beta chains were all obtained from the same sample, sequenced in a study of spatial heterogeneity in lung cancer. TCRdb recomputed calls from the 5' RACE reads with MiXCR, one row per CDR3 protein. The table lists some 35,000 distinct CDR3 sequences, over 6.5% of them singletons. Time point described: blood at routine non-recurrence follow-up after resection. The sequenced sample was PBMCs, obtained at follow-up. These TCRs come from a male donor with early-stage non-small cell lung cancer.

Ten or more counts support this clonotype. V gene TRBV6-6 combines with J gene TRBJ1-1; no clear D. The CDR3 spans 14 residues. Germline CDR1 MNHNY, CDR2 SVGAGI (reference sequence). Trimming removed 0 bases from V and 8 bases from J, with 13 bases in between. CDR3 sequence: CASSYSITGVEAFF. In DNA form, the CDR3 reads TGTGCCAGCAGTTACTCGATAACGGGAGTAGAAGCTTTCTTT.

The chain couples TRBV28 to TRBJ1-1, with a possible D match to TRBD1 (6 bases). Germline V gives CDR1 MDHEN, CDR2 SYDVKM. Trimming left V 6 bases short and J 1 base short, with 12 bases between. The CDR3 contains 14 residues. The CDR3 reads CASRTGTSNTEAFF. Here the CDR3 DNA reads TGTGCCAGCAGGACCGGGACATCGAACACTGAAGCTTTCTTT.

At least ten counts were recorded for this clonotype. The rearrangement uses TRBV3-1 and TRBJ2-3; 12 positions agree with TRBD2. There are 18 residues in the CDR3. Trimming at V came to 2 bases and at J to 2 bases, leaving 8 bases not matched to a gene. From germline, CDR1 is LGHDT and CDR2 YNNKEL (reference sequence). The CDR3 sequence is CASSQHVTSGGSTDTQYF. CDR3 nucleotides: TGTGCCAGCAGCCAACACGTAACTAGCGGGGGGTCCACAGATACGCAGTATTTT.